The rows below give T cell receptor beta chains drawn from one sample of a study of siplizumab effects on memory and regulatory T cells. Sequencing was performed with immunoSEQ multiplex PCR; in TCRdb, only in-frame clones are kept and a portion is missing. The repertoire holds under 95,000 clones, over 85% seen once, with around 0.31% in the top ten. Material: non-Treg CD4+ T cells sorted from blood. These receptors were taken from a human donor in good health. The CDR3 runs from the conserved cysteine through the conserved F or W. Fields, in order: V gene, J gene, clone size, CDR3 length, D gene, CDR3 DNA, CDR3 protein. The D gene is left open where the match is weak. Clone size is given for some rows only: seen once, a few or many times, or a class if the clone is expanded.

>TRBV5-6|TRBJ2-1|NA|11|NA
TGTGCCAGCAGCCGGTCCAATGAGCAGTTCTTC
CASSRSNEQFF
>TRBV11-1|TRBJ2-5|NA|15|NA
TGTGCCAGCAGCCTGAGGCAGCCCTTGGGAGAGACCCAGTACTTC
CASSLRQPLGETQYF
>TRBV23-1|TRBJ2-7|NA|14|NA
TGCGCCAGCAGTCAATCTAGTCACTCCTACGAGCAGTACTTC
CASSQSSHSYEQYF
>TRBV30|TRBJ1-1|NA|15|NA
TGTGCCTGGAGTACAGGAGGGACTTTAAACACTGAAGCTTTCTTT
CAWSTGGTLNTEAFF
>TRBV27|TRBJ1-3|NA|16|TRBD1
TGTGCCAGCAGTAAGGGACAGGGGAGGTCTGGAAACACCATATATTTT
CASSKGQGRSGNTIYF
>TRBV5-8|TRBJ2-7|NA|15|NA
TGTGCCAGCAGCTTGAGGTCGGGGGAATTATACGAGCAGTACTTC
CASSLRSGELYEQYF
>TRBV30|TRBJ1-4|NA|14|NA
TGTGCCTGGAACACGGGACACCTAAATGAAAAACTGTTTTTT
CAWNTGHLNEKLFF
>TRBV5-1|TRBJ2-6|NA|17|TRBD2
TGCGCCAGCAGCGCCCGAGCGGGGGGGCTCGGGGCCAACGTCCTGACTTTC
CASSARAGGLGANVLTF
>TRBV2|TRBJ1-4|NA|15|NA
TGTGCCAGCAGTTACTCTCGCAAAGCGGGAGAAAAACTGTTTTTT
CASSYSRKAGEKLFF
>TRBV5-1|TRBJ2-7|NA|14|NA
TGCGCCAGCAGCTTGGGGCGGGACAGCTACGAGCAGTACTTC
CASSLGRDSYEQYF
>TRBV14|TRBJ2-5|once|15|NA
TGTGCCAGCAGCCAGTGGGGGGGCATAGGAGAGACCCAGTACTTC
CASSQWGGIGETQYF
>TRBV11-1|TRBJ2-4|NA|16|TRBD1
TGTGCCAGCAGCTTACAACCCGGTAGGGGGCGAAACATTCAGTACTTC
CASSLQPGRGRNIQYF
>TRBV9|TRBJ1-2|NA|15|TRBD1
TGTGCCAGCAGCGTTGGACAGGGGGCAGTCTATGGCTACACCTTC
CASSVGQGAVYGYTF
>TRBV5-1|TRBJ2-3|NA|14|TRBD1
TGCGCCAGCAGCCAAGGACAGGACACAGATACGCAGTATTTT
CASSQGQDTDTQYF
>TRBV28|TRBJ2-7|once|15|TRBD1
TGTGCCAGCAGTACACGGACAGGTTACACCTACGAGCAGTACTTC
CASSTRTGYTYEQYF
>TRBV23-1|TRBJ2-7|NA|17|NA
TGCGCCAGCAGTGGAGAGACGCGGGACCCCTCTATCTACGAGCAGTACTTC
CASSGETRDPSIYEQYF
>TRBV4-3|TRBJ1-6|NA|15|TRBD1
TGCGCCAGCAGCCAAGTTCCAGGGGGGAATTCACCCCTCCACTTT
CASSQVPGGNSPLHF
>TRBV10-1|TRBJ2-1|NA|12|NA
TGCGCCAGCAGTGACACCTCGTCTGAGCAGTTCTTC
CASSDTSSEQFF
>TRBV19|TRBJ1-1|NA|14|NA
TGTGCCAGTAGTATTGGGGTCCTGAACACTGAAGCTTTCTTT
CASSIGVLNTEAFF
>TRBV10-3|TRBJ1-5|NA|15|TRBD1
TGTGCCATCAGTGAGTCGACAGGGGGCGGTCAGCCCCAGCATTTT
CAISESTGGGQPQHF
>TRBV19|TRBJ2-2|NA|15|TRBD2
TGTGCCAGTTCCCGGACTAGCGGGAACACCGGGGAGCTGTTTTTT
CASSRTSGNTGELFF
>TRBV30|TRBJ2-1|NA|13|NA
TGTGCCTGGCAGGGTATCTCCTACAATGAGCAGTTCTTC
CAWQGISYNEQFF
>TRBV7-3|TRBJ1-1|once|15|TRBD1
TGTGCCAGCAGCGGAGGGACAGGCGCCAACACTGAAGCTTTCTTT
CASSGGTGANTEAFF
>TRBV7-8|TRBJ2-2|once|15|NA
TGTGCCAGCAGCTTGGTCCTTGCCTCTTCCGGGGAGCTGTTTTTT
CASSLVLASSGELFF
>TRBV5-1|TRBJ1-2|NA|13|NA
TGCGCCAGCAGCTTGGAGACAGCCTATGGCTACACCTTC
CASSLETAYGYTF
>TRBV5-1|TRBJ2-7|NA|14|TRBD1
TGCGCCAGCAGCGAGGGACAGGGGGCTTACGAGCAGTACTTC
CASSEGQGAYEQYF
>TRBV6-1|TRBJ1-1|NA|14|NA
TGTGCCAGCAGCCCCAGGATACCGGGGACTGAAGCTTTCTTT
CASSPRIPGTEAFF
>TRBV29-1|TRBJ2-3|NA|13|NA
TGCAGCGTTGATGGGCTGGGCACAGATACGCAGTATTTT
CSVDGLGTDTQYF
>TRBV5-1|TRBJ2-7|NA|11|NA
TGCGCCAGCGGCAGTTTGGACGAGCAGTACTTC
CASGSLDEQYF
>TRBV6-6|TRBJ2-7|once|15|TRBD1
TGTGCCAGCAGTGGGGGACAGGCCAGGACCTACGAGCAGTACTTC
CASSGGQARTYEQYF
>TRBV30|TRBJ2-1|once|10|NA
TGTGCCTGGAGCCAGGGTGAGCAGTTCTTC
CAWSQGEQFF
>TRBV5-5|TRBJ1-5|NA|15|NA
TGTGCCAGCAGCTTGGTTGGAATGGGCAATCAGCCCCAGCATTTT
CASSLVGMGNQPQHF
>TRBV9|TRBJ2-7|NA|14|NA
TGTGCCAGCAGCGTAACTGCGAGCTCCTACGAGCAGTACTTC
CASSVTASSYEQYF
>TRBV5-4|TRBJ2-1|NA|13|NA
TGTGCCAGCAGCTTCGCGGGCTACAATGAGCAGTTCTTC
CASSFAGYNEQFF
>TRBV5-6|TRBJ2-5|NA|11|NA
TGTGCCAGCAGCTTTCACGAGACCCAGTACTTC
CASSFHETQYF
>TRBV30|TRBJ1-2|once|12|NA
TGTGCCTGGATCCCCCGAGGGGGGAGGTGGACCTTC
CAWIPRGGRWTF
>TRBV5-6|TRBJ1-2|NA|13|TRBD1
TGTGCCAGCAGCTTGAAGGGGGCGCATGGCTACACCTTC
CASSLKGAHGYTF
>TRBV9|TRBJ1-1|NA|14|NA
TGTGCCAGCAGCGTCGACACGGAGAACACTGAAGCTTTCTTT
CASSVDTENTEAFF
>TRBV21-1|TRBJ2-1|NA|15|NA
TGTGCCAGCAGCAAAAGTTCGGCCGTCTACAATGAGCAGTTCTTC
CASSKSSAVYNEQFF
>TRBV6-1|TRBJ1-5|NA|13|NA
TGTGCCAGCAGTGTGACGACGGGTCAGCCCCAGCATTTT
CASSVTTGQPQHF
>TRBV19|TRBJ1-2|NA|15|NA
TGTGCCAGTATAGAGAGGGGAACAGCTAACTATGGCTACACCTTC
CASIERGTANYGYTF
>TRBV5-4|TRBJ2-1|NA|14|TRBD1
TGTGCCAGCAGCGGGACAGGGGGGGACAATGAGCAGTTCTTC
CASSGTGGDNEQFF
>TRBV6-6|TRBJ1-2|NA|14|NA
TGTGCCACAGCGAACAGGGAAGCTAACTATGGCTACACCTTC
CATANREANYGYTF
>TRBV4-2|TRBJ1-3|NA|17|NA
TGTGCCAGCAGCCCGGCAAGCGGTTTGGGGTCGGGAAACACCATATATTTT
CASSPASGLGSGNTIYF
>TRBV6-1|TRBJ1-1|NA|15|NA
TGTGCCAGCAGTGAAATTTTCGTACCAAACACTGAAGCTTTCTTT
CASSEIFVPNTEAFF
>TRBV12-5|TRBJ2-1|NA|15|TRBD1
TGTGCTAGTGGTTTGGGGGACAGCTCCTACAATGAGCAGTTCTTC
CASGLGDSSYNEQFF
>TRBV18|TRBJ2-3|NA|15|TRBD2
TGTGCCAGCTCAACGGGACTAGCGGAAGCAGATACGCAGTATTTT
CASSTGLAEADTQYF
>TRBV7-2|TRBJ2-1|NA|16|NA
TGTGCCAGCAGCTTAGTTCCCCGGGAGACTAGGAATGAGCAGTTCTTC
CASSLVPRETRNEQFF
>TRBV29-1|TRBJ2-7|once|12|TRBD1
TGCAGCGTTGCGGACAGGGAGTACGAGCAGTACTTC
CSVADREYEQYF
>TRBV30|TRBJ2-3|NA|15|TRBD2
TGTGCCTGGAGTCCACTAGCGGGGACCACAGATACGCAGTATTTT
CAWSPLAGTTDTQYF
>TRBV19|TRBJ2-3|NA|17|TRBD2
TGTGCCAGTAGTGCAACGACTAGCGGGGGTCCCCCAGATACGCAGTATTTT
CASSATTSGGPPDTQYF
>TRBV11-3|TRBJ2-6|NA|14|NA
TGTGCCAGCAGCTTTAGGGCTGGGGCCAACGTCCTGACTTTC
CASSFRAGANVLTF
>TRBV14|TRBJ2-5|once|13|NA
TGTGCCAGCAGCCAAGAACTCGGAGAGACCCAGTACTTC
CASSQELGETQYF
>TRBV5-1|TRBJ2-1|NA|14|NA
TGCGCCAGCAGCTTGTTACAGGGGGGGAATGAGCAGTTCTTC
CASSLLQGGNEQFF